Sequencing of this TCR beta chain was carried out in a study of T cell changes during pregnancy in multiple sclerosis. The germline gives CDR1 SGDLS, CDR2 YYNGEE. Germline trimming cut 3 bases from V and 0 bases from J; bases unmatched to any gene: 3. The CDR3 loop spans 15 amino acids. TCRdb's table, derived via immunoSEQ multiplex PCR, lists solely in-frame clones and lacks some. Of about 50,000 clones listed, about nine tenths are singletons. The TCR originated in a female donor with multiple sclerosis, enrolled in a pregnancy study. The sample consisted of CD4+ T cells from peripheral blood mononuclear cells, taken in the second trimester of pregnancy. The rearrangement links TRBV9 to TRBJ1-3, with TRBD1 identical over 7 bases. DNA for the CDR3: TGTGCCAGCAGCGCCCGGGACAGCTCTGGAAACACCATATATTTT. It is translated as CASSARDSSGNTIYF.